These 2 T cell receptor beta chains share one sample of origin, sequenced in a study of shared clonotypes between healthy human individuals. The assay was immunoSEQ multiplex PCR, and TCRdb's table has in-frame clones only and misses some. The sample contains 470,000 or so clones, 81% of which appear only once. The source material was PBMCs. These receptors all come from a woman aged 40 to 50 in good health. Some clones in this sample may be carry-over from other donors' samples.

The chain recombines TRBV28 with TRBJ1-2; TRBD1 matches 7 bases. With 6 bases clipped from V and 8 bases from J, the junction kept 9 bases outside the gene matches. The CDR3 spans 13 residues. Germline-derived CDR1 and CDR2 are MDHEN and SYDVKM. CDR3 sequence (DNA): TGTGCCAGCAGCCCGAACAGGGGAGGCGGCTACACCTTC. It specifies CASSPNRGGGYTF.

The chain carries TRBV9 and TRBJ2-2, with D perhaps matching TRBD2 (5 bases). V was pared by 0 bases and J by 5 bases, with 11 bases between. This CDR3 comprises 15 residues. The germline V gene encodes CDR1 SGDLS and CDR2 YYNGEE. The CDR3 spells CASSVGTYNTGELFF. In nucleotides, the CDR3 is TGTGCCAGCAGCGTAGGGACTTACAATACCGGGGAGCTGTTTTTT.